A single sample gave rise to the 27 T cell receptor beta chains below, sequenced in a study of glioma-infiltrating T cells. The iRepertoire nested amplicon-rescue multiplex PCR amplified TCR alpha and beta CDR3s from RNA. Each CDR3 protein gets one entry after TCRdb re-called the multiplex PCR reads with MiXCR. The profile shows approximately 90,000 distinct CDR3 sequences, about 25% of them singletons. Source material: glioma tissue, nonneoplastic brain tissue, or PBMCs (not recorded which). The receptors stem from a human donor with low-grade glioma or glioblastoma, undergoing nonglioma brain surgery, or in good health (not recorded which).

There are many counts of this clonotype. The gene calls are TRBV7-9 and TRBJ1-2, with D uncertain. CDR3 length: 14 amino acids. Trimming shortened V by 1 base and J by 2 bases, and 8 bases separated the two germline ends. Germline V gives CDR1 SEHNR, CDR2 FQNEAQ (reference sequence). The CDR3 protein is CASSLVSTNYGYTF. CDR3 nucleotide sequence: TGTGCCAGCAGCTTAGTTAGTACCAACTATGGCTACACCTTC.

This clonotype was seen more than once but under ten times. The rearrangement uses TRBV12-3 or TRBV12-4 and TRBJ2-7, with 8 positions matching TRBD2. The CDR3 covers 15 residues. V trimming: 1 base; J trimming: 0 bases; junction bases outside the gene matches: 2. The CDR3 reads CASSLERGSSYEQYF. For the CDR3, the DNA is TGTGCCAGCAGTTTAGAGCGGGGGAGCTCCTACGAGCAGTACTTC.

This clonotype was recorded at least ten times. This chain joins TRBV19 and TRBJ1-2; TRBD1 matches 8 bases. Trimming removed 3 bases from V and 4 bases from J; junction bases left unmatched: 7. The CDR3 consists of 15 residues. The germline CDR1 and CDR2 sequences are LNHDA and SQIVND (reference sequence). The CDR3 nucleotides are TGTGCCAGTAGTATCATTACGGACAGGGCCTATGGCTACACCTTC. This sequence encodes CASSIITDRAYGYTF.

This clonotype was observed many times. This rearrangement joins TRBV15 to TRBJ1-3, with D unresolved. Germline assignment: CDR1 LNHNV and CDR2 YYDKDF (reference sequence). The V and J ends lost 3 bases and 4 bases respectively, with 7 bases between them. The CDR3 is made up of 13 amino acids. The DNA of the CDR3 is TGTGCCACCAGCAGGACCGTCGGAAACACCATATATTTT. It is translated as CATSRTVGNTIYF.

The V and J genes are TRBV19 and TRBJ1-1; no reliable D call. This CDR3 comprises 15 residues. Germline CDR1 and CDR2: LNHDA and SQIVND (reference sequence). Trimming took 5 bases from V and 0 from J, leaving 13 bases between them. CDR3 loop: CASSRAETLNTEAFF. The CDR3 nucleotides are TGTGCCAGTAGTCGGGCGGAAACTCTGAACACTGAAGCTTTCTTT.

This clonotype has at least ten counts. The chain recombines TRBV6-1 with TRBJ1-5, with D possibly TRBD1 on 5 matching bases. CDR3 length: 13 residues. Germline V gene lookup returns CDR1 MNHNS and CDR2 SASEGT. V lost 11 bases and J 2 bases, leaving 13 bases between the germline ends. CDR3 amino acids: CASRGVGNQPQHF. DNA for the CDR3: TGTGCCTCCCGGGGCGTAGGCAATCAGCCCCAGCATTTT.

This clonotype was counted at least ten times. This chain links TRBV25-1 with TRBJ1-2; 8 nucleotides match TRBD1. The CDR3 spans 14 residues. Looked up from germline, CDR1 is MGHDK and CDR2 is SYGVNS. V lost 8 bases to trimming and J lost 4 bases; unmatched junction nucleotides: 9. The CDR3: CASGSTGDFYGYTF. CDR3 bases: TGTGCCAGCGGATCGACAGGGGATTTCTATGGCTACACCTTC.

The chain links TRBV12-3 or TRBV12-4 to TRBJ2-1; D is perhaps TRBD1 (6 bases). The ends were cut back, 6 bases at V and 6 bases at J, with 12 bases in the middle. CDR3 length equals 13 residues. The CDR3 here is CASRSQGINEQFF. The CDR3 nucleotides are TGTGCCAGCAGATCACAGGGTATCAATGAGCAGTTCTTC.

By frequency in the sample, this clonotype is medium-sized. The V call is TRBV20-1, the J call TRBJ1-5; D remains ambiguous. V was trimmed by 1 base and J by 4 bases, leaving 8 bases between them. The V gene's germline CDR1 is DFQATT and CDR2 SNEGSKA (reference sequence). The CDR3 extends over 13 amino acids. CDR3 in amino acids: CSARVEGNQPQHF. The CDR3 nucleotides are TGCAGTGCTAGAGTAGAAGGGAATCAGCCCCAGCATTTT.

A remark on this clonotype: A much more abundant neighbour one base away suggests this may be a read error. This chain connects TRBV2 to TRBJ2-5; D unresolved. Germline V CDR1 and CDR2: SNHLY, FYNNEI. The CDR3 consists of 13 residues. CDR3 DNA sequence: TGTGCCAGCAACCCGGATGAACAACAGACCAAGTACTTC. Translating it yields CASNPDEQQTKYF.

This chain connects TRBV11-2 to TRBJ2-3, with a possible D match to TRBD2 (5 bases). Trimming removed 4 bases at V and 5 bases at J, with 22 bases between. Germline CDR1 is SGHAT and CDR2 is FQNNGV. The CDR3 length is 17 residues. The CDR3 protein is CASSSRGQWPEEDTQYF. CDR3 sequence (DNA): TGTGCCAGCAGCTCACGGGGTCAGTGGCCGGAGGAAGATACGCAGTATTTT.

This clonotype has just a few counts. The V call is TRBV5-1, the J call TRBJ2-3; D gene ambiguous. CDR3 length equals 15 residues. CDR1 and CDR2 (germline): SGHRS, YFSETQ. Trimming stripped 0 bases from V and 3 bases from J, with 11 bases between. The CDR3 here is CASSLVRVGTDTQYF. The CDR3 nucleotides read TGCGCCAGCAGCTTGGTTCGGGTAGGGACAGATACGCAGTATTTT.

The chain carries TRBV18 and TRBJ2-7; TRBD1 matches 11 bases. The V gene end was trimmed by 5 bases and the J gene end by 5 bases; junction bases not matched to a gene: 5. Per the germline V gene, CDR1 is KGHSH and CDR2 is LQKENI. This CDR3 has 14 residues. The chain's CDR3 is CASSGTGGENEQYF. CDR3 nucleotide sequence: TGTGCCAGCTCAGGGACAGGGGGAGAAAACGAGCAGTACTTC.

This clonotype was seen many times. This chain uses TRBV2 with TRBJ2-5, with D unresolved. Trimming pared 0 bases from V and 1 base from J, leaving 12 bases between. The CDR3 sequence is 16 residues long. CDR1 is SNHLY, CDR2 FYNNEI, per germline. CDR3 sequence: CASSEALSRSQETQYF. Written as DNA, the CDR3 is TGTGCCAGCAGTGAAGCTCTCTCGAGAAGCCAAGAGACCCAGTACTTC.

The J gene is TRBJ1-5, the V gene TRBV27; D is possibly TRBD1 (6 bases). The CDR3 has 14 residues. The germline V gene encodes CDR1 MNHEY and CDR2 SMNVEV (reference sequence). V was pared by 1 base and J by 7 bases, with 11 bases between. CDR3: CASSLWGRRQPQHF. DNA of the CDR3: TGTGCCAGCAGTTTATGGGGGCGCAGGCAGCCCCAGCATTTT.

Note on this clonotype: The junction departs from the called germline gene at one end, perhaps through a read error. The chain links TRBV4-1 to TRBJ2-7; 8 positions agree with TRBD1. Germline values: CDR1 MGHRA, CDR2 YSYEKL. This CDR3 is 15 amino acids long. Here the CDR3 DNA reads TGCGTCAGCAGCCAAGGTGGACAGGGTCGAAGCGAGCAGTACTTC. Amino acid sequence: CVSSQGGQGRSEQYF.

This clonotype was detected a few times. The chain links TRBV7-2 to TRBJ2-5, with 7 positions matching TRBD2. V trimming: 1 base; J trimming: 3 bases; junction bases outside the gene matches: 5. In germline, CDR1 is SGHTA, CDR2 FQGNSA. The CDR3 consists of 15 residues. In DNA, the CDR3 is TGTGCCAGCAGCTTAGGCGGGGGAGGGAAAGAGACCCAGTACTTC. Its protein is CASSLGGGGKETQYF.

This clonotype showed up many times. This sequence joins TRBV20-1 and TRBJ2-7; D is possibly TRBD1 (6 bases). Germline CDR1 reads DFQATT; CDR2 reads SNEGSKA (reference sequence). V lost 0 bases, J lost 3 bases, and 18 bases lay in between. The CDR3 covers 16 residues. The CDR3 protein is CSAREPKGQPHYEQYF. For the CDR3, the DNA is TGCAGTGCTAGAGAACCGAAAGGACAGCCGCACTACGAGCAGTACTTC.

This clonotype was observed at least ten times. This chain's CDR3 is CASSPPQGTRNEQFF. The DNA for the CDR3 is TGTGCCAGCTCACCACCCCAGGGGACGAGGAATGAGCAGTTCTTC. The rearrangement links TRBV18 to TRBJ2-1; D is perhaps TRBD1 (6 bases). CDR1 KGHSH and CDR2 LQKENI come from the germline V gene. This CDR3 has 15 residues. Between the trimmed V and J ends, which lost 0 bases and 7 bases, there was a span of 13 bases.

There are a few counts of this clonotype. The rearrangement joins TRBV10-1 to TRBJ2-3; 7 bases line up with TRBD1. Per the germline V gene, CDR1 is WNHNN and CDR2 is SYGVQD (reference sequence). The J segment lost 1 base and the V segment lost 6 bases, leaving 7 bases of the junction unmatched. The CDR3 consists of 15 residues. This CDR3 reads CASSLGGTGTDTQYF. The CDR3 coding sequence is TGCGCCAGCAGCCTAGGGGGCACGGGCACAGATACGCAGTATTTT.

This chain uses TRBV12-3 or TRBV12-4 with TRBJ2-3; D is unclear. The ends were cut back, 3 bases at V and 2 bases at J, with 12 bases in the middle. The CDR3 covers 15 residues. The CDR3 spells CASSFRRSPTDTQYF. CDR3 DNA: TGTGCCAGCAGTTTCAGGCGGAGCCCCACAGATACGCAGTATTTT.

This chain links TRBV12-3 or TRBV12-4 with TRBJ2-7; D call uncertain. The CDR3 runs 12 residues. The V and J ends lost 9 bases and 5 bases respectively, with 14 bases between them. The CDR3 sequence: CASSSDVNEQYF. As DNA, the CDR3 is TGTGCCAGTTCCTCCGATGTAAACGAGCAGTACTTC.

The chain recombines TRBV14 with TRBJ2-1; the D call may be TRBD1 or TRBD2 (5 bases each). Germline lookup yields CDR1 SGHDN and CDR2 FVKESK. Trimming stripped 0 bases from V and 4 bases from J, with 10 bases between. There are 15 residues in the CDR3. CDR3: CASSQDVGRYNEQFF. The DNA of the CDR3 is TGTGCCAGCAGCCAAGATGTGGGACGGTACAATGAGCAGTTCTTC.

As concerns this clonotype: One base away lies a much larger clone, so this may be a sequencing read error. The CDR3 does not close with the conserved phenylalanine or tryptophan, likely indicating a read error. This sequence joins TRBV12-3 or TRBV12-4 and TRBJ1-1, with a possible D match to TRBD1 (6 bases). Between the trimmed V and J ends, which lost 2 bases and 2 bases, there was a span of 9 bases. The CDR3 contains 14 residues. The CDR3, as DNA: TGTGCCAGCAGTTTACACAGGGCAAACACTGAAGCTTTCTCT. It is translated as CASSLHRANTEAFS.

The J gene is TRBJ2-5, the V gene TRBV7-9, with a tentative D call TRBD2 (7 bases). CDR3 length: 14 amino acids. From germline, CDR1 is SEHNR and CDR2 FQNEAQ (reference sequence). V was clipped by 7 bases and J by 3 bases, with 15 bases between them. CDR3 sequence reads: CASNLGGDKETQYF. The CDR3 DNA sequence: TGTGCCAGCAACCTTGGGGGGGACAAAGAGACCCAGTACTTC.

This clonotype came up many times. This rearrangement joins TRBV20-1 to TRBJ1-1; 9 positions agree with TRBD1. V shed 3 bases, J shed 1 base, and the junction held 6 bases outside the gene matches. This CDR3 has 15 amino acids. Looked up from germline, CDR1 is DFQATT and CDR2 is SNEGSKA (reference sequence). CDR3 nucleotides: TGCAGTGCTAGGGACAGGGGATTACCGAACACTGAAGCTTTCTTT. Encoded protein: CSARDRGLPNTEAFF.

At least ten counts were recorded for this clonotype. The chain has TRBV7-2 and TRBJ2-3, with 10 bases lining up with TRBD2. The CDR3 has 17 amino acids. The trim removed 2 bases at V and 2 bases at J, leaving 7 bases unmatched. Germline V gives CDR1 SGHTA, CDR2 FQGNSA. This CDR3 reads CASSLKTSGYLTDTQYF. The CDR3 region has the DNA TGTGCCAGCAGCTTAAAGACTAGCGGGTACCTCACAGATACGCAGTATTTT.